Presented here are 30 T cell receptor beta chains from one specimen sequenced in a study of prognosis after radiotherapy for stage I lung cancer. It was by two-round multiplex PCR that TCR beta CDR3 was amplified from genomic DNA. Used in first-round PCR were primers specific to each TRBV and TRBJ gene. TCRdb fed the multiplex PCR reads into MiXCR, producing one record per CDR3 protein. The table shows fewer than 40,000 distinct CDR3 sequences, with around 30% occurring only once. The specimen comprised PBMCs, sampled before or after stereotactic body radiation therapy (not recorded which). The receptors were sampled from a donor of 50 years or more with non-small cell lung cancer.

This clonotype appeared many times. The chain recombines TRBV19 with TRBJ1-1, with D hard to call. The CDR3 has 14 amino acids. Trimming pared 5 bases from V and 0 bases from J, leaving 10 bases between. Germline CDR1 is LNHDA and CDR2 is SQIVND (reference sequence). The CDR3 here is CASSRAVLNTEAFF. In nucleotides, the CDR3 is TGTGCCAGTAGTCGGGCAGTCCTGAACACTGAAGCTTTCTTT. Supplemented by reference TRBV19 and TRBJ1-1, the full variable domain reads DGGITQSPKYLFRKEGQNVTLSCEQNLNHDAMYWYRQDPGQGLRLIYYSQIVNDFQKGDIAEGYSVSREKKESFPLTVTSAQKNPTAFYLCASSRAVLNTEAFFGQGTRLTVV.

About this clonotype: A much larger clonotype is one base distant, so this may be a read error. This rearrangement joins TRBV7-8 to TRBJ1-1; TRBD1 is a possible D gene (6 bases). The germline V and J ends were trimmed by 4 bases and 8 bases, with 17 bases remaining between them. The CDR3 contains 14 residues. CDR1 SGHVS and CDR2 FQNEAQ come from the germline V gene. DNA for the CDR3: TGTGCCAGCAGCTCGGGGACATCCCTAGTGGAAGCTTTCTTT. Protein product: CASSSGTSLVEAFF.

In regard to this clonotype: The junction shows a germline mismatch at one end, possibly a read error. The V call is TRBV7-2, the J call TRBJ1-1; D is undetermined. Germline loops: CDR1 SGHTA, CDR2 FQGNSA. The CDR3 length is 18 residues. The CDR3 nucleotides read TGTGCCAGCAGTTTAGGTACCGGAATGGGGAAGGTGAACACTGAAGATTTCTTT. It specifies CASSLGTGMGKVNTEDFF.

Remarks on this clonotype: A much larger clonotype is one base distant, so this may be a read error. This chain joins TRBV5-6 and TRBJ1-2; D is ambiguous. There are 13 residues in the CDR3. Trimming cost V 3 bases and J 4 bases, with 10 bases left between them. Germline assignment: CDR1 SGHDT and CDR2 YYEEEE. The CDR3 here is CASSSGKGYGYTF. In DNA, the CDR3 is TGTGCCAGCAGCTCCGGGAAGGGCTATGGCTACACCTTC.

With respect to this clonotype: This likely traces to a read error, being one base from a far larger clone. The V call is TRBV6-9, the J call TRBJ2-5; D is undetermined. Trimming removed 4 bases from V and 4 bases from J, with 19 bases in between. Germline CDR1 MNHGY, CDR2 SVAAGI. This CDR3 has 16 amino acids. This CDR3 reads CASSSHAAVSPETQYF. CDR3 nucleotide sequence: TGTGCCAGCAGTTCTCACGCCGCTGTCAGCCCAGAGACCCAGTACTTC.

This clonotype came up many times. The V call is TRBV19, the J call TRBJ2-1; no reliable D call. Germline assignment: CDR1 LNHDA and CDR2 SQIVND (reference sequence). Deletions cut 6 bases from V and 8 bases from J, with 14 bases between. This CDR3 region has 13 residues. The CDR3 region has the DNA TGTGCCAGTAGGGCCATCTATGCGGATGAGCAGTTCTTC. Its protein is CASRAIYADEQFF.

This clonotype was observed once. A far larger clone differs by one base, so this is likely a read error. The V call is TRBV6-9, the J call TRBJ1-4; D gene uncertain. Trimming left V 4 bases short and J 0 bases short, with 21 bases between. The CDR3 is made up of 19 amino acids. Per germline, CDR1 MNHGY and CDR2 SVAAGI. This CDR3 is CASSSPPGRRETTNEKLFF. The CDR3, as DNA: TGTGCCAGCAGTTCCCCGCCGGGCCGTCGGGAGACAACTAATGAAAAACTGTTTTTT.

On this clonotype itself: A read error is likely here: a far larger clone is one base away. The V gene is TRBV7-9, the J gene TRBJ2-3, with D possibly being TRBD1 (5 bases). This CDR3 has 13 residues. V lost 5 bases, J lost 6 bases, and 12 bases lay in between. Germline CDR1 is SEHNR and CDR2 is FQNEAQ (reference sequence). The CDR3 DNA follows: TGTGCCAGCAGCCTACAGGCGCGGGATACGCAGTATTTT. Protein product: CASSLQARDTQYF.

About this clonotype: A far larger clone differs by one base, so this is likely a read error. The V and J genes are TRBV6-4 and TRBJ1-6, with D unclear. This CDR3 contains 15 residues. Germline-derived CDR1 and CDR2 are MRHNA and SNTAGT. DNA for the CDR3: TGTGCCAGCAGTTTCACTCCTGAAGATAATTCACCCATCCACTTT. This encodes CASSFTPEDNSPIHF.

A remark on this clonotype: A much larger clone differs from this one at a single base, so this may be a read error. The CDR3 nucleotides are TGTGCCAGCAGCCAAGATCCCGGGAACCAGTACTTC. Amino acids: CASSQDPGNQYF. The chain links TRBV3-1 to TRBJ2-5; D is possibly TRBD2 (5 bases). The CDR3 has 12 residues. Trimming stripped 0 bases from V and 10 bases from J, with 9 bases between. Germline assignment: CDR1 LGHDT and CDR2 YNNKEL (reference sequence).

This clonotype has a count of ten or more. V gene TRBV6-2 or TRBV6-3 combines with J gene TRBJ2-3; TRBD1 is a possible D gene (5 bases). The germline gives CDR1 MNHEY, CDR2 SVGEGT. Trimming pared 0 bases from V and 6 bases from J, leaving 13 bases between. The length of the CDR3 is 15 residues. CDR3 nucleotides: TGTGCCAGCAGTTACTCGTTCAGCAGGGTGGATACGCAGTATTTT. Its translation is CASSYSFSRVDTQYF.

This clonotype was found many times. The chain uses TRBV19 and TRBJ2-2; 7 bases are shared with TRBD2. Losses at the gene ends were 6 bases for V and 5 bases for J; bases not matched to a gene: 9. In germline, CDR1 is LNHDA, CDR2 SQIVND (reference sequence). The CDR3 loop spans 15 amino acids. Written as DNA, the CDR3 is TGTGCCAGTAGGGGAGGGTCGGGTTGGACCGGGGAGCTGTTTTTT. It codes for CASRGGSGWTGELFF.

This clonotype was seen ten or more times. This chain links TRBV12-3 or TRBV12-4 with TRBJ2-7; no definite D call. The CDR3 has 14 residues. V was shortened by 3 bases and J by 3 bases, with 12 bases between the two germline ends. The DNA for the CDR3 is TGTGCCAGCAGTTTTCGCGGTCAAAACTACGAGCAGTACTTC. Amino acid sequence: CASSFRGQNYEQYF.

This clonotype was observed at least ten times. This chain connects TRBV12-3 or TRBV12-4 to TRBJ1-1; the match to TRBD1 covers 8 bases. The CDR3 has 13 amino acids. V trimming: 5 bases; J trimming: 6 bases; junction bases outside the gene matches: 5. Here the CDR3 reads CASSGEGQAEAFF. The CDR3 coding sequence is TGTGCCAGCAGTGGAGAGGGACAGGCTGAAGCTTTCTTT.

This chain uses TRBV12-3 or TRBV12-4 with TRBJ1-2; D gene ambiguous. The CDR3 spans 14 residues. V gave up 3 bases and J gave up 9 bases, with 17 bases separating them. The CDR3: CASSFWHDNYCYTF. Here the CDR3 DNA reads TGTGCCAGCAGTTTTTGGCATGACAATTATTGCTACACCTTC.

This clonotype showed up many times. The V gene is TRBV7-2, the J gene TRBJ1-5; D not resolved. CDR3 length: 14 amino acids. Trimming removed 1 base at V and 6 bases at J, with 10 bases between. The V gene's germline CDR1 is SGHTA and CDR2 FQGNSA. The CDR3 loop reads CASSLGAVIQPQHF. CDR3 nucleotide sequence: TGTGCCAGCAGCTTAGGGGCAGTTATTCAGCCCCAGCATTTT.

This chain links TRBV5-4 with TRBJ2-5; D unresolved. Trimming removed 3 bases from V and 3 bases from J, with 6 bases in between. The length of the CDR3 is 12 residues. In germline, CDR1 is SGHNT, CDR2 YYREEE (reference sequence). The CDR3 DNA follows: TGTGCCAGCAGCTGGCGTAAAGAGACCCAGTACTTC. It specifies CASSWRKETQYF.

This clonotype has a count of ten or more. The chain employs TRBV6-1 and TRBJ2-7; 8 bases match TRBD1. Per germline, CDR1 MNHNS and CDR2 SASEGT. The CDR3 length is 15 residues. V shed 5 bases, J shed 1 base, and the junction held 7 bases outside the gene matches. CDR3 nucleotides: TGTGCCAGCAGTAATCTCGGGACAGGTTCCTACGAGCAGTACTTC. Protein product: CASSNLGTGSYEQYF.

This clonotype was seen at least ten times. The chain joins TRBV15 to TRBJ2-1; no firm D call. From germline, CDR1 is LNHNV and CDR2 YYDKDF (reference sequence). The V and J ends lost 0 bases and 4 bases respectively, with 10 bases between them. The CDR3 contains 15 residues. CDR3 region: CATSRDMAAYNEQFF. The DNA of the CDR3 is TGTGCCACCAGCAGAGATATGGCAGCTTACAATGAGCAGTTCTTC. Based on the CDR3 plus reference TRBV15 and TRBJ2-1, the full variable domain is DAMVIQNPRYQVTQFGKPVTLSCSQTLNHNVMYWYQQKSSQAPKLLFHYYDKDFNNEADTPDNFQSRRPNTSFCFLDIRSPGLGDTAMYLCATSRDMAAYNEQFFGPGTRLTVL.

The rearrangement joins TRBV6-2 or TRBV6-3 to TRBJ1-2, with D hard to call. Trimming took 7 bases from V and 0 from J, leaving 21 bases between them. The CDR3 has 17 residues. The germline gives CDR1 MNHEY, CDR2 SVGEGT. DNA of the CDR3: TGTGCCAGCATCCCTGTAGTGTGCGGCAGGTCTAACTATGGCTACACCTTC. This translates into CASIPVVCGRSNYGYTF.

This clonotype has a count of ten or more. The chain uses TRBV25-1 and TRBJ1-2; D might be TRBD1 (5 bases). Germline CDR1 reads MGHDK; CDR2 reads SYGVNS. V was pared by 3 bases and J by 8 bases, with 10 bases between. CDR3 length: 12 amino acids. The chain's CDR3 is CASSDREIGYTF. The CDR3 DNA follows: TGTGCCAGCAGTGACAGGGAGATCGGCTACACCTTC.

Turning to this clonotype: A far more abundant clone sits one base away, making this likely a read error. The rearrangement links TRBV6-8 to TRBJ2-7; D might be TRBD1 (6 bases). This CDR3 region has 14 residues. CDR1 and CDR2 from the germline V gene are MNHGY and SAAAGT. CDR3 sequence: CSSRRDTQLERQYF. DNA for the CDR3: TGTTCCAGCAGACGGGACACTCAATTGGAGCGGCAGTACTTC.

The CDR3 DNA reads as TGTGCCAGCATTTCCCGAACTAGCGGGGGGGACAATGAGCAGTTCTTC. Its translation: CASISRTSGGDNEQFF. This chain uses TRBV6-1 with TRBJ2-1; the match to TRBD2 covers 13 bases. The V segment lost 7 bases and the J segment 5 bases; nucleotides outside the gene matches: 8. Germline V gives CDR1 MNHNS, CDR2 SASEGT. CDR3 size: 16 residues.

As to this clonotype: This clone may be a read error of a much larger clone one base away. The chain combines TRBV6-2 or TRBV6-3 with TRBJ1-3; 7 bases agree with TRBD1. V dropped 6 bases and J dropped 5; count of bases not matched to a gene: 10. Germline V CDR1 and CDR2: MNHEY, SVGEGT. The CDR3 runs to 15 residues. CDR3 region: CASSQPTGHRNTIYF. In DNA form, the CDR3 reads TGTGCCAGCAGCCAACCGACAGGGCATAGAAACACCATATATTTT.

Ten or more counts support this clonotype. This chain joins TRBV2 and TRBJ1-4; D remains unclear. The CDR3 totals 14 residues. Per germline, CDR1 SNHLY and CDR2 FYNNEI. Trimming shortened V by 6 bases and J by 4 bases, and 12 bases separated the two germline ends. CDR3 sequence reads: CASSLLGYNEKLFF. The CDR3 bases are TGTGCCAGCAGCCTTCTTGGATATAATGAAAAACTGTTTTTT.

A note on this clonotype: A read error may account for a junction end that differs from germline. The rearrangement links TRBV5-1 to TRBJ1-2; D may be TRBD1 (6 bases). Germline CDR1 and CDR2: SGHRS and YFSETQ. The CDR3 is 14 residues long. The CDR3 DNA sequence: TGCGCCAGCAGCCCGAGACAGGTGACCTATTGCTACACCTTC. It is translated as CASSPRQVTYCYTF.

This clonotype has ten or more counts. The V gene is TRBV2, the J gene TRBJ2-1, with D possibly matching TRBD1 (6 bases). This CDR3 region has 19 residues. V dropped 0 bases and J dropped 0 bases, with 18 bases sitting between them. CDR1 is SNHLY, CDR2 FYNNEI, per germline. The CDR3: CASSEATWGLSLSYNEQFF. Here the CDR3 DNA reads TGTGCCAGCAGTGAAGCCACCTGGGGGCTCTCTCTCTCCTACAATGAGCAGTTCTTC.

The chain joins TRBV6-2 or TRBV6-3 to TRBJ2-3, with 8 nucleotides matching TRBD2. The CDR3 runs to 15 residues. Germline V gene lookup returns CDR1 MNHEY and CDR2 SVGEGT. V shed 8 bases, J shed 2 bases, and the junction held 9 bases outside the gene matches. CDR3 sequence reads: CASGGSGILTDTQYF. In DNA form, the CDR3 reads TGTGCCAGCGGTGGTAGCGGGATACTCACAGATACGCAGTATTTT.

The V call is TRBV30, the J call TRBJ1-5; 9 bases are shared with TRBD1. The germline gives CDR1 GTSNPN, CDR2 SVGIG (reference sequence). CDR3 length: 14 amino acids. Trimming removed 0 bases from V and 4 bases from J; junction bases left unmatched: 1. The CDR3 DNA sequence: TGTGCCTGGAGTGTGGACAGGGGAAATCAGCCCCAGCATTTT. It codes for CAWSVDRGNQPQHF.

Of note for this clonotype: A far larger clone is one nucleotide away, so this likely arose from a read error. The chain combines TRBV6-2 or TRBV6-3 with TRBJ2-5, with unresolved D. In germline, CDR1 is MNHEY, CDR2 SVGEGT. The CDR3 has 11 amino acids. V lost 5 bases, J lost 5 bases, and 6 bases lay in between. The DNA of the CDR3 is TGTGCCAGCAGTACTCACGAGACCCAGTACTTC. Its translation: CASSTHETQYF.